Included here is one T cell receptor (beta chain) sequence, with context. Its antigen remains unidentified. Once RNA had been extracted, it was reverse transcribed into cDNA to act as the sequencing template. Method: immunoSEQ multiplex PCR; TCRdb's copy keeps in-frame clones and lacks some. Among 200,000 to 250,000 clones listed, approximately 72% were seen once. The sample originates from a study of CD8+ T cells in alopecia areata. Overall study context: Percentage of affected scalp area was the basis on which treated patients' severity was scored.

V was shortened by 6 bases and J by 7 bases, with 15 bases between the two germline ends. Germline CDR1 and CDR2: SNHLY and FYNNEI. The CDR3 contains 14 residues. This sample's treatment: oral pan-JAK inhibitor, 5-10 mg twice daily. Study-wide points: Clarity of TCR sharing across patients fell short of that in mice, possibly HLA-related.

The sequencing used CD4+ T cells sorted from blood, collected at week 44, from a patient treated with tofacitinib. This TCR came from a human donor with alopecia areata. The chain links TRBV2 to TRBJ1-4; D might be TRBD1 (6 bases). The CDR3 DNA reads as TGTGCCAGCAGAAAGGGGGAGTTGAGTGAAAAACTGTTTTTT. Protein: CASRKGELSEKLFF.